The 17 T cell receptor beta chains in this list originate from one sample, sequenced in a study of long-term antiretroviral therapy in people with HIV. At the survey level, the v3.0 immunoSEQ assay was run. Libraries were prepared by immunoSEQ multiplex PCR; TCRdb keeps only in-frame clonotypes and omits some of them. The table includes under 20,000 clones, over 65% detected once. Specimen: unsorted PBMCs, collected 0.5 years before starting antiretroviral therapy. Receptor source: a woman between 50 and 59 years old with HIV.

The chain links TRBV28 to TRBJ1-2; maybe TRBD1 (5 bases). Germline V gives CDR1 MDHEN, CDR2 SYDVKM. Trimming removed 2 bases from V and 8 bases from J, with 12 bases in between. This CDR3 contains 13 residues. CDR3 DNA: TGTGCCAGCAGTTTAGGGGCAGGATTCGGCTACACCTTC. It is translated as CASSLGAGFGYTF.

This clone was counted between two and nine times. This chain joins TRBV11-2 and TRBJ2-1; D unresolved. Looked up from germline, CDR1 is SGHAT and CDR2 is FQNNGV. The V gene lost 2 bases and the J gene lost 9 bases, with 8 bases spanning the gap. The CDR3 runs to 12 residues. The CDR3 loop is CASSLSVGEQFF. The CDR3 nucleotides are TGTGCCAGCAGCTTATCCGTGGGTGAGCAGTTCTTC.

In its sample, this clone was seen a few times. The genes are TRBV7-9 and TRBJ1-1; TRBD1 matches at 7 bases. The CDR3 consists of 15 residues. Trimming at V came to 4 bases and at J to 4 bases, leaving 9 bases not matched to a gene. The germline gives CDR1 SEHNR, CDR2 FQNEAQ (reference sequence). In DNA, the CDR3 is TGTGCCAGCAGCTCCCGACAGGGAATGGGCACTGAAGCTTTCTTT. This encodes CASSSRQGMGTEAFF.

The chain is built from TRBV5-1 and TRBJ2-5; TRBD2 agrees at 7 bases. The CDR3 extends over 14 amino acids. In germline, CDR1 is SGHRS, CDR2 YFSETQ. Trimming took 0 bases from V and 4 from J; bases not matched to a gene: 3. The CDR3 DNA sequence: TGCGCCAGCAGCTTGGGGGGAGGGAGAGAGACCCAGTACTTC. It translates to CASSLGGGRETQYF.

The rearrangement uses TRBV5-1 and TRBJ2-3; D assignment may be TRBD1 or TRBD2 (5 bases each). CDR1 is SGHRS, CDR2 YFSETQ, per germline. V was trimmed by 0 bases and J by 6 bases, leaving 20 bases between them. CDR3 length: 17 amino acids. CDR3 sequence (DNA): TGCGCCAGCAGCTTGGCCGGGACCTCAGGGATTAGGGATACGCAGTATTTT. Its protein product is CASSLAGTSGIRDTQYF.

The CDR3 is CASSRQISNQPQHF. CDR3 in DNA: TGTGCCAGCAGCCGACAGATCAGCAATCAGCCCCAGCATTTT. The chain couples TRBV7-8 to TRBJ1-5; the D gene is possibly TRBD1 (5 bases). CDR1 is SGHVS and CDR2 is FQNEAQ in the germline V gene. The CDR3 extends over 14 amino acids. The V end lost 5 bases, the J end lost 1 base, and 9 bases lay between the germline ends.

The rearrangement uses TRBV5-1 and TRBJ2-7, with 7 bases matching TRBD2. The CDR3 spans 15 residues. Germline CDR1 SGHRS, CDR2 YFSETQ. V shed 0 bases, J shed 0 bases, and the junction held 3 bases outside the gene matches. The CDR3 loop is CASSLEGGGSYEQYF. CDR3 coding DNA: TGCGCCAGCAGCTTGGAAGGCGGGGGCTCCTACGAGCAGTACTTC. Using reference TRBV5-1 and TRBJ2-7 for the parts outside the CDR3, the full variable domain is KAGVTQTPRYLIKTRGQQVTLSCSPISGHRSVSWYQQTPGQGLQFLFEYFSETQRNKGNFPGRFSGRQFSNSRSEMNVSTLELGDSALYLCASSLEGGGSYEQYFGPGTRLTVT.

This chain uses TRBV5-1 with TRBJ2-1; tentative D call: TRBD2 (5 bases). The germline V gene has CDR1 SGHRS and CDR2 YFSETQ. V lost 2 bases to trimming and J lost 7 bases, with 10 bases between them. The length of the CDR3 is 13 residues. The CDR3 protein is CASSFVGENEQFF. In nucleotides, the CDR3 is TGCGCCAGCAGCTTCGTCGGGGAGAATGAGCAGTTCTTC.

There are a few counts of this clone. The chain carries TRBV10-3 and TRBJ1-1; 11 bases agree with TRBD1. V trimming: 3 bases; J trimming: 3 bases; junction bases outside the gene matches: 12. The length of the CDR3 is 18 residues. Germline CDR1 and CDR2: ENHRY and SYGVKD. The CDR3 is CAISEGQGASLLDTEAFF. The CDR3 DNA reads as TGTGCCATCAGTGAAGGACAGGGGGCCTCACTCTTGGACACTGAAGCTTTCTTT.

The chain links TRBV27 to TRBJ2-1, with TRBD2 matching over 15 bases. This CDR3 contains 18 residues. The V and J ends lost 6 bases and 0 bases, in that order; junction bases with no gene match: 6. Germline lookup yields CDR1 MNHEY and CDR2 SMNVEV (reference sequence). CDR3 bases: TGTGCCAGCAGGTGGAGGACTAGCGGGGGGGCCTCCTACAATGAGCAGTTCTTC. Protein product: CASRWRTSGGASYNEQFF.

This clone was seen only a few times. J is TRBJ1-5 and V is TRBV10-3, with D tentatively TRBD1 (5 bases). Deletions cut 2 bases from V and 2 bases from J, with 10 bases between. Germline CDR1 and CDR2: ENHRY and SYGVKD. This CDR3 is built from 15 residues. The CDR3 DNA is TGTGCCATCAGTGAGGCCAGGGAGGGCAATCAGCCCCAGCATTTT. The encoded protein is CAISEAREGNQPQHF.

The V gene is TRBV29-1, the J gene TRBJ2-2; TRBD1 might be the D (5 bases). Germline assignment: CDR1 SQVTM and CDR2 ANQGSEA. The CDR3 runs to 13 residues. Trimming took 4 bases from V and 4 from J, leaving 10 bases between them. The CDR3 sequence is CSVVFDSTGELFF. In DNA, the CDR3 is TGCAGCGTTGTATTTGACAGCACCGGGGAGCTGTTTTTT.

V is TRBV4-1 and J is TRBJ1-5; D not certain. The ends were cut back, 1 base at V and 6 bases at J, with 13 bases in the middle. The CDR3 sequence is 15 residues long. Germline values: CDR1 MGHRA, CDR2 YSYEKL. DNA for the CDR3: TGCGCCAGCAGCCAAGCCGGCGGTCGGATTCAGCCCCAGCATTTT. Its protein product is CASSQAGGRIQPQHF.

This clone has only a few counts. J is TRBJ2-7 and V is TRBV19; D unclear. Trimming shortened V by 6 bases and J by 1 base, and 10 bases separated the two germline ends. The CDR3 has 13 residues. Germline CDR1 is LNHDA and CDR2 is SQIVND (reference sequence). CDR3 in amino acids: CASRNWRSYEQYF. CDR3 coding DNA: TGTGCCAGTAGAAATTGGCGGTCCTACGAGCAGTACTTC. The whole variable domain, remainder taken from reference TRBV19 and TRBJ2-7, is DGGITQSPKYLFRKEGQNVTLSCEQNLNHDAMYWYRQDPGQGLRLIYYSQIVNDFQKGDIAEGYSVSREKKESFPLTVTSAQKNPTAFYLCASRNWRSYEQYFGPGTRLTVT.

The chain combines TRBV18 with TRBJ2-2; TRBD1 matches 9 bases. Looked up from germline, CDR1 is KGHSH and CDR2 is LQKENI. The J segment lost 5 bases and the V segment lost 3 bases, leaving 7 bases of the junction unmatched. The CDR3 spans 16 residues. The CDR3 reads CASSPSTGGGTGELFF. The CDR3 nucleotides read TGTGCCAGCTCACCGTCCACAGGGGGCGGAACCGGGGAGCTGTTTTTT.

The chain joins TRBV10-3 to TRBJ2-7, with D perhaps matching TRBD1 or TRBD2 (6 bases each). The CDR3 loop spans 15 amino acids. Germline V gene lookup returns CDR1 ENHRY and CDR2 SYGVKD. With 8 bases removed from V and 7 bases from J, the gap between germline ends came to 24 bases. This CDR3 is CAISPESGRGGEQYV. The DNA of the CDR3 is TGTGCCATCTCGCCGGAATCAGGGCGAGGGGGGGAGCAGTACGTC.

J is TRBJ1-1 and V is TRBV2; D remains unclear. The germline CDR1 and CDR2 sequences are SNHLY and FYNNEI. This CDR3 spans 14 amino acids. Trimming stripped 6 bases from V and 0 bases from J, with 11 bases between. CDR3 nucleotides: TGTGCCAGCAGGGATAGGGCGATGAACACTGAAGCTTTCTTT. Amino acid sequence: CASRDRAMNTEAFF.